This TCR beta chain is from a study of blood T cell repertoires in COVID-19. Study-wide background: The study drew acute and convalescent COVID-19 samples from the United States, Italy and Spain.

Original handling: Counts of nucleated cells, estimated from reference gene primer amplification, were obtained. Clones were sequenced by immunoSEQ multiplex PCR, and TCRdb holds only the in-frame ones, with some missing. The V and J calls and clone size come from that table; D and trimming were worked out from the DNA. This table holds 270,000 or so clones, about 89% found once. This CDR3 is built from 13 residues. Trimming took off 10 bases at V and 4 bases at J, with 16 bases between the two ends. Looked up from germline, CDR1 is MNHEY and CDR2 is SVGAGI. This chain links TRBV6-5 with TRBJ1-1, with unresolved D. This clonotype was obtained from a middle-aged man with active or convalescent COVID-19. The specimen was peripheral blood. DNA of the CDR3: TGTGCCATCGTGCGTTACCGGGGCACTGAAGCTTTCTTT. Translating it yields CAIVRYRGTEAFF.